This T cell receptor beta chain was identified during a study of chemoradiotherapy in HPV16-positive cancers. About the study: Candidate HPV-specific clones and shared TCR motifs came from two HPV16-positive patients.

This CDR3 comprises 16 residues. The germline gives CDR1 MNHEY, CDR2 SMNVEV (reference sequence). The V segment lost 0 bases and the J segment 4 bases; nucleotides outside the gene matches: 6. Some clones are missing from TCRdb's copy, which holds only in-frame ones; the method was immunoSEQ multiplex PCR. The data show roughly 39,000 clones, more than 75% seen once. Study-wide results and limits: Candidate HPV-specific clones and E7-related TCR motifs grew in tumor during treatment.

Details on this clone: Its antigen is still unknown.

This receptor was obtained from a human donor with HPV-associated anogenital cancer. The chain is built from TRBV27 and TRBJ2-1; 7 nucleotides line up with TRBD2. The source was blood, collected from a patient who underwent chemoradiotherapy. CDR3 protein: CASSLSPRGGYNEQFF. In nucleotides, the CDR3 is TGTGCCAGCAGTTTATCTCCCCGCGGGGGTTACAATGAGCAGTTCTTC.